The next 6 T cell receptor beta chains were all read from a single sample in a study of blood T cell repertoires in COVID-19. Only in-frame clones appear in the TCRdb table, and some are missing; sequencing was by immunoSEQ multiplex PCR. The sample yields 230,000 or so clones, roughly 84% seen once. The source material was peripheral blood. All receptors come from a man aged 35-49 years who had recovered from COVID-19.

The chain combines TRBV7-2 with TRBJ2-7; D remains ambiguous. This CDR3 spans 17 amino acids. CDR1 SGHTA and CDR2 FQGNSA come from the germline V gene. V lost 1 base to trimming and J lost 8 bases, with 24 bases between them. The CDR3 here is CASSLEGLRHPHGKQYF. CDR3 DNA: TGTGCCAGCAGCTTAGAAGGTCTAAGACATCCTCACGGCAAGCAGTACTTC. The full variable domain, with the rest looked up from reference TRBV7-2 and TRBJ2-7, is GAGVSQSPSNKVTEKGKDVELRCDPISGHTALYWYRQSLGQGLEFLIYFQGNSAPDKSGLPSDRFSAERTGGSVSTLTIQRTQQEDSAVYLCASSLEGLRHPHGKQYFGPGTRLTVT.

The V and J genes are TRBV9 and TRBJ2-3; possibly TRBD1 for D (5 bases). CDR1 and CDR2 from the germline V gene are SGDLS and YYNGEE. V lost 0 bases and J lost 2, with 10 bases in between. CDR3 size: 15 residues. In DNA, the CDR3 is TGTGCCAGCAGCGTAGGGGGCAGTCCCACAGATACGCAGTATTTT. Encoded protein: CASSVGGSPTDTQYF.

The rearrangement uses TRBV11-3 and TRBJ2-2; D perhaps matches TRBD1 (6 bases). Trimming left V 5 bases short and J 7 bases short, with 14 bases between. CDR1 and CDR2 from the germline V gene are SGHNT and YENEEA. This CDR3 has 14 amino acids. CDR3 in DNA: TGTGCCAGCAGCCTTACACAGGGACACGGGGAGCTGTTTTTT. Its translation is CASSLTQGHGELFF. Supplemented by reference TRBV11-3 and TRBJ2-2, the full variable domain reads EAGVVQSPRYKIIEKKQPVAFWCNPISGHNTLYWYLQNLGQGPELLIRYENEEAVDDSQLPKDRFSAERLKGVDSTLKIQPAELGDSAVYLCASSLTQGHGELFFGEGSRLTVL.

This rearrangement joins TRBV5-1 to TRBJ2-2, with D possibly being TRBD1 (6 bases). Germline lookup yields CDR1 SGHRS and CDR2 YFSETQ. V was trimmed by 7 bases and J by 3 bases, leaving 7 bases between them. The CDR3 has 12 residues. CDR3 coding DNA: TGCGCCAGCCACAGGGACACCGGGGAGCTGTTTTTT. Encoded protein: CASHRDTGELFF. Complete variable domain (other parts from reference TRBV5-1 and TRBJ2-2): KAGVTQTPRYLIKTRGQQVTLSCSPISGHRSVSWYQQTPGQGLQFLFEYFSETQRNKGNFPGRFSGRQFSNSRSEMNVSTLELGDSALYLCASHRDTGELFFGEGSRLTVL.

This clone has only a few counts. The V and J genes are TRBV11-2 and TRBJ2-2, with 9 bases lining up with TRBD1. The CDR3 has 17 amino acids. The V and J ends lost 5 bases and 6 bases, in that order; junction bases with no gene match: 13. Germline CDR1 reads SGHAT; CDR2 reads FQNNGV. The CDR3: CASSPREGQGGSGELFF. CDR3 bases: TGTGCCAGCAGCCCGAGGGAGGGACAGGGAGGGTCCGGGGAGCTGTTTTTT.

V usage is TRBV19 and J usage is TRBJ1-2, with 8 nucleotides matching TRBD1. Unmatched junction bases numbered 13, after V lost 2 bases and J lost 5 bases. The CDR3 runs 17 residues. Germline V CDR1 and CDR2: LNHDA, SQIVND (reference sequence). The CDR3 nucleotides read TGTGCCAGTAGTATATATTCCGTGTTCCGGACAGGGTATGGCTACACCTTC. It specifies CASSIYSVFRTGYGYTF. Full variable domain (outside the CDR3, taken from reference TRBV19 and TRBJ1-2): DGGITQSPKYLFRKEGQNVTLSCEQNLNHDAMYWYRQDPGQGLRLIYYSQIVNDFQKGDIAEGYSVSREKKESFPLTVTSAQKNPTAFYLCASSIYSVFRTGYGYTFGSGTRLTVV.